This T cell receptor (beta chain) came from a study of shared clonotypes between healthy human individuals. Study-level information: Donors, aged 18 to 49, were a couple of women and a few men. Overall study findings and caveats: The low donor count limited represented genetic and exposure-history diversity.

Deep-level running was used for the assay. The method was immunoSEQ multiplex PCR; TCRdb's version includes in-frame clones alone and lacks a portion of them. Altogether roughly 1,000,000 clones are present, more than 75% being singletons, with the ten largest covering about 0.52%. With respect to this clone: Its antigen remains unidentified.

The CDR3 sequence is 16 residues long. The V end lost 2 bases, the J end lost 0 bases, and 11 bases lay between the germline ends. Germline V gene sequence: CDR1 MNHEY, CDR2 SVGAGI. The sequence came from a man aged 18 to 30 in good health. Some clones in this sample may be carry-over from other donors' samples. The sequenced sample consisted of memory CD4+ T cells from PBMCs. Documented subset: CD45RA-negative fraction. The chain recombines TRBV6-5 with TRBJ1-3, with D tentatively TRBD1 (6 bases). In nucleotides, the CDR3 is TGTGCCAGCAGTTACATAGGGGGGGACTCTGGAAACACCATATATTTT. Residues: CASSYIGGDSGNTIYF.